This entry concerns a single TCR beta chain. The target antigen is unknown. This sample was included in a study of T cell clonotyping in hematopoietic cell transplantation. Study in general: Recipients' pretransplant samples followed cytoreduction.

V was trimmed by 1 base and J by 4 bases, leaving 10 bases between them. The CDR3 runs 13 residues. Germline CDR1 is GTSNPN and CDR2 is SVGIG (reference sequence). Study-wide findings and caveats: No sorting was done, leaving CD4 and CD8 contributions mixed.

As to time point: recipient sample about 28 days before transplant, after cytoreduction. Blood collection times were about day -28 and days 30, 100, 180 posttransplant. Assay: immunoSEQ multiplex PCR; the TCRdb copy retains only in-frame clones and omits some. This table holds around 5,100 clones, about 30% found once. The clonotype comes from a man over 45 with myelofibrosis. Some clones in this sample may be carry-over from other donors' samples. The chain joins TRBV30 to TRBJ1-1; D may be TRBD1 (5 bases). Material: peripheral blood mononuclear cells, obtained before stem cell transplant. The DNA for the CDR3 is TGTGCCTGGAGTGCTGGGACGGGCACTGAAGCTTTCTTT. It specifies CAWSAGTGTEAFF.